Listed below are T cell receptor beta chains from one sample, sequenced in a study of T-cell memory formation after mild COVID-19. One entry per CDR3 protein, called by TCRdb with MiXCR from the 5' RACE reads. The data contain around 250,000 distinct CDR3 sequences, roughly 14% of them singletons. The source material was PBMCs or a T cell subset sorted from them (not recorded which). These receptors were obtained from an adult woman who had mild COVID-19 (a few samples of this study predate the infection). Cell type and time point are not known. Both conserved end residues are trimmed from each CDR3. Each record gives: V gene, D gene, CDR3 protein. D genes are given only for firm matches.

v_gene: TRBV7-9
d_gene: TRBD2
CDR3aa: ASSPLADYNEQF

v_gene: TRBV29-1
d_gene: TRBD1
CDR3aa: SAKRDRGRNTEAF

v_gene: TRBV7-6
d_gene: TRBD1
CDR3aa: ASELPGRQGLWNNEQF

v_gene: TRBV5-1
d_gene: -
CDR3aa: ASSLTGTNDYEQY

v_gene: TRBV6-5
d_gene: TRBD1
CDR3aa: ATLQGPYNSPLH

v_gene: TRBV11-2
d_gene: -
CDR3aa: ASSLDLSSVQETQY

v_gene: TRBV7-2
d_gene: -
CDR3aa: ASSLSRFPGRGADTQY

v_gene: TRBV7-9
d_gene: -
CDR3aa: ASSSGGSYNEQF

v_gene: TRBV7-3
d_gene: TRBD1
CDR3aa: ASSFNQGEEAF

v_gene: TRBV7-8
d_gene: -
CDR3aa: ASSPEGYQVNTEAF

v_gene: TRBV2
d_gene: -
CDR3aa: ASRSDSAEQF

v_gene: TRBV7-6
d_gene: TRBD1
CDR3aa: ASRSPGTGGSYEQY

v_gene: TRBV7-3
d_gene: TRBD2
CDR3aa: ASSLELAGVPEQF

v_gene: TRBV20-1
d_gene: -
CDR3aa: SATWGSAGTDTQY

v_gene: TRBV18
d_gene: -
CDR3aa: ASSAKTEANYGYT

v_gene: TRBV6-6
d_gene: -
CDR3aa: ASSFYNTGELF

v_gene: TRBV4-1
d_gene: TRBD1
CDR3aa: ASSLHPGQGEYEQY

v_gene: TRBV7-9
d_gene: -
CDR3aa: ASSLVPRDGELF

v_gene: TRBV12-3/TRBV12-4
d_gene: -
CDR3aa: ASSLAGRPTEGYT

v_gene: TRBV19
d_gene: -
CDR3aa: ASSVSRVNSPLH

v_gene: TRBV12-3/TRBV12-4
d_gene: -
CDR3aa: ASSETGTKYNEQF

v_gene: TRBV7-3
d_gene: -
CDR3aa: ASSLDRSSTDTQY

v_gene: TRBV29-1
d_gene: TRBD2
CDR3aa: SVRRGSSYEQY

v_gene: TRBV7-2
d_gene: -
CDR3aa: ASSLGGPEAF

v_gene: TRBV7-2
d_gene: -
CDR3aa: ASSLSANNQPQH

v_gene: TRBV12-3/TRBV12-4
d_gene: TRBD2
CDR3aa: ASRLAGLTDTQY

v_gene: TRBV27
d_gene: TRBD1
CDR3aa: ASSRQGENIQY

v_gene: TRBV7-2
d_gene: -
CDR3aa: ASSQTSYEQY

v_gene: TRBV20-1
d_gene: -
CDR3aa: SARDRRAHLEKLF

v_gene: TRBV12-3/TRBV12-4
d_gene: -
CDR3aa: ASSLSGGGPEAF

v_gene: TRBV20-1
d_gene: -
CDR3aa: SARKDSMNTEAF

v_gene: TRBV5-4
d_gene: -
CDR3aa: ASSRGGTDYEQY

v_gene: TRBV21-1
d_gene: -
CDR3aa: ASSKDALYYEQY

v_gene: TRBV12-3/TRBV12-4
d_gene: -
CDR3aa: ASSLERGETQY

v_gene: TRBV29-1
d_gene: -
CDR3aa: SVLGAYEQY

v_gene: TRBV29-1
d_gene: TRBD1
CDR3aa: SVGDSGYT

v_gene: TRBV13
d_gene: TRBD1
CDR3aa: ASSPPDRGISYEQY

v_gene: TRBV5-6
d_gene: TRBD2
CDR3aa: ASSFGRGSELF

v_gene: TRBV4-1
d_gene: -
CDR3aa: ASSPRDFWNTGELF

v_gene: TRBV20-1
d_gene: -
CDR3aa: SAAQPGANQETQY

v_gene: TRBV7-9
d_gene: TRBD2
CDR3aa: ASSLGGLAGKNTQY